These T cell receptor beta chains were read from a single sample in a study of cytomegalovirus exposure and HLA in healthy donors. TCRdb keeps only in-frame clones here, not all; method: immunoSEQ multiplex PCR. The data show 130,000 or so clones, 60% to 85% seen once. Sequencing used PBMCs. These receptors were obtained from a woman aged 35 to 49 in good health and CMV-seronegative. Both conserved end residues are part of each CDR3. A D gene is named only where the DNA matches it firmly. Not every row has a clone size; where given, it reads once, few, many or a size class.

D gene	clone size	V gene	J gene	CDR3 protein	CDR3 DNA
.	.	TRBV28	TRBJ2-7	CASSPLAGSSYEQYF	TGTGCCAGCAGTCCCCTAGCCGGGAGTTCCTACGAGCAGTACTTC
.	.	TRBV28	TRBJ2-7	CASTYGSYEQYF	TGTGCCAGCACCTATGGGAGCTACGAGCAGTACTTC
.	few	TRBV5-8	TRBJ1-2	CASPWGPGDGYTF	TGTGCCAGCCCCTGGGGCCCGGGGGATGGCTACACCTTC
TRBD1	.	TRBV6-5	TRBJ1-5	CASSYSGQGAGQPQHF	TGTGCCAGCAGTTACTCCGGACAGGGGGCAGGACAGCCCCAGCATTTT
TRBD1	few	TRBV15	TRBJ1-5	CATSRGDRAQPQHF	TGTGCCACCAGCAGAGGCGACAGGGCTCAGCCCCAGCATTTT
TRBD1	once	TRBV7-3	TRBJ2-5	CASSPGTVPQETQYF	TGTGCCAGCAGCCCCGGGACAGTACCCCAAGAGACCCAGTACTTC
.	few	TRBV27	TRBJ2-1	CASSASSVEQFF	TGTGCCAGCAGTGCCTCTAGCGTTGAGCAGTTCTTC
.	.	TRBV27	TRBJ1-4	CASTRATNEKLFF	TGTGCCAGCACTCGTGCAACTAATGAAAAACTGTTTTTT
.	.	TRBV10-3	TRBJ2-5	CAIRGGPGETQYF	TGTGCCATCAGGGGGGGACCTGGAGAGACCCAGTACTTC
TRBD2	.	TRBV5-1	TRBJ2-5	CASSRPPTSGQETQYF	TGCGCCAGCAGCAGGCCCCCGACTAGCGGGCAAGAGACCCAGTACTTC
TRBD1	few	TRBV19	TRBJ1-5	CASNRDRAAGQPQHF	TGTGCCAGTAATAGAGACAGGGCGGCCGGTCAGCCCCAGCATTTT
TRBD1	.	TRBV7-8	TRBJ2-6	CASRATGVQNSGANVLTF	TGTGCCAGCAGGGCCACAGGGGTGCAGAACTCTGGGGCCAACGTCCTGACTTTC
.	.	TRBV5-1	TRBJ2-5	CASSFQGRGQETQYF	TGCGCCAGCAGCTTTCAGGGAAGGGGCCAAGAGACCCAGTACTTC
TRBD2	.	TRBV10-3	TRBJ2-5	CAISTGLAGEGEGETQYF	TGTGCCATCAGCACCGGACTAGCGGGAGAGGGAGAAGGAGAGACCCAGTACTTC
TRBD1	few	TRBV4-2	TRBJ1-4	CASSQKQGATEKLFF	TGTGCCAGCAGCCAGAAACAGGGGGCTACGGAAAAACTGTTTTTT
TRBD2	once	TRBV4-1	TRBJ2-3	CASSQVTSGDTDTQYF	TGCGCCAGCAGCCAAGTTACTAGCGGAGACACAGATACGCAGTATTTT
TRBD2	.	TRBV5-6	TRBJ2-6	CASKAGPGANVLTF	TGTGCCAGCAAAGCGGGACCTGGGGCCAACGTCCTGACTTTC
.	.	TRBV6-5	TRBJ1-3	CASSETYSGNTIYF	TGTGCCAGCAGTGAAACATACTCTGGAAACACCATATATTTT
.	.	TRBV5-1	TRBJ2-1	CASSLEGVRLYNEQFF	TGCGCCAGCAGCTTGGAGGGGGTGAGACTGTACAATGAGCAGTTCTTC
TRBD2	.	TRBV7-9	TRBJ2-7	CASSPWTSGGVEQYF	TGTGCCAGCAGCCCCTGGACTAGCGGGGGGGTCGAGCAGTACTTC
.	.	TRBV6-5	TRBJ2-6	CASRKLGSGANVLTF	TGTGCCAGCAGGAAACTCGGCTCTGGGGCCAACGTCCTGACTTTC
.	.	TRBV11-2	TRBJ2-6	CASSFGFSGANVLTF	TGTGCCAGCAGCTTCGGTTTCTCTGGGGCCAACGTCCTGACTTTC
TRBD2	.	TRBV25-1	TRBJ2-1	CASSDPPRASGIYNEQFF	TGTGCCAGCAGTGACCCCCCAAGAGCTAGCGGGATTTACAATGAGCAGTTCTTC
.	few	TRBV7-2	TRBJ2-7	CASSPPRWGPAYEQYF	TGTGCCAGCAGCCCACCCCGGTGGGGGCCGGCCTACGAGCAGTACTTC
.	.	TRBV7-2	TRBJ2-6	CASSLRPTQGSSGANVLTF	TGTGCCAGCAGCTTAAGGCCTACACAGGGATCTTCTGGGGCCAACGTCCTGACTTTC
.	.	TRBV4-2	TRBJ2-5	CASSQGWRATQETQYF	TGTGCCAGCAGCCAAGGTTGGCGGGCCACTCAAGAGACCCAGTACTTC
.	.	TRBV2	TRBJ1-2	CASSEAIGYTF	TGTGCCAGCAGTGAGGCCATTGGCTACACCTTC
.	.	TRBV5-1	TRBJ2-3	CASSSGLNTDTQYF	TGCGCCAGCAGCTCCGGACTCAACACAGATACGCAGTATTTT
TRBD2	.	TRBV4-1	TRBJ2-3	CASSQGGGLAGARTDTQYF	TGCGCCAGCAGCCAAGGGGGGGGACTAGCGGGAGCGAGGACAGATACGCAGTATTTT
TRBD1	.	TRBV5-1	TRBJ1-3	CASSRTGTGSGNTIYF	TGCGCCAGCAGCAGGACCGGGACAGGGTCTGGAAACACCATATATTTT
.	.	TRBV5-1	TRBJ2-7	CASSLAEGRDEQYF	TGCGCCAGCAGCTTGGCCGAAGGGCGGGACGAGCAGTACTTC
TRBD2	few	TRBV5-5	TRBJ2-7	CASSWGGGPDEQYF	TGTGCCAGCAGCTGGGGGGGAGGTCCGGACGAGCAGTACTTC
.	.	TRBV27	TRBJ1-4	CASSFFPPSTPPANEKLFF	TGTGCCAGCAGTTTCTTCCCACCCTCTACGCCCCCGGCTAATGAAAAACTGTTTTTT
TRBD1	.	TRBV23-1	TRBJ2-7	CASRLRTGVHEQYF	TGCGCCAGCAGATTAAGGACAGGGGTCCACGAGCAGTACTTC
TRBD1	.	TRBV18	TRBJ2-7	CASSPSTGTGELFYF	TGTGCCAGCTCACCTTCGACCGGGACAGGTGAATTGTTTTACTTC
.	.	TRBV27	TRBJ2-1	CASSHTGSSYNEQFF	TGTGCCAGCAGCCATACAGGGAGTTCCTACAATGAGCAGTTCTTC
.	.	TRBV6-5	TRBJ1-2	CASSYSSGNYGYTF	TGTGCCAGCAGTTACTCGTCGGGGAACTATGGCTACACCTTC
TRBD1	.	TRBV18	TRBJ1-1	CASSPGTGDMNTEAFF	TGTGCCAGCTCACCAGGGACAGGGGACATGAACACTGAAGCTTTCTTT
TRBD1	.	TRBV6-1	TRBJ2-7	CASSDPGGGQGSSYEQYF	TGTGCCAGCAGTGACCCCGGTGGCGGACAGGGATCCTCCTACGAGCAGTACTTC
.	.	TRBV6-6	TRBJ2-2	CASSYRANTGELFF	TGTGCCAGCAGTTACAGAGCGAACACCGGGGAGCTGTTTTTT
.	.	TRBV7-2	TRBJ2-2	CASSFFVGELFF	TGTGCCAGCAGCTTTTTCGTCGGGGAGCTGTTTTTT
.	.	TRBV2	TRBJ2-2	CASSMAVGELFF	TGTGCCAGCAGTATGGCTGTCGGGGAGCTGTTTTTT
TRBD2	.	TRBV7-6	TRBJ2-7	CASSESGSLYEQYF	TGTGCCAGCAGCGAGAGCGGGAGCCTCTACGAGCAGTACTTC
TRBD2	.	TRBV15	TRBJ2-1	CATSSLADLYNEQFF	TGTGCCACCAGCAGCCTAGCGGACCTCTACAATGAGCAGTTCTTC
.	once	TRBV6-5	TRBJ1-1	CASRTETDANTEAFF	TGTGCCAGCAGGACCGAGACAGACGCGAACACTGAAGCTTTCTTT
TRBD1	.	TRBV19	TRBJ2-7	CASIEAGGAKKYF	TGTGCCAGTATAGAGGCAGGGGGCGCAAAGAAGTACTTC
TRBD2	.	TRBV29-1	TRBJ2-1	CSVERGSGRGNEQFF	TGCAGCGTTGAAAGGGGTAGCGGGAGGGGCAATGAGCAGTTCTTC
TRBD1	few	TRBV2	TRBJ2-7	CASSDPGQGFDEQYF	TGTGCCAGCAGTGATCCGGGACAGGGGTTCGACGAGCAGTACTTC